These 17 T cell receptor beta chains came from one sample sequenced in a study of T cell responses to AZD1222 COVID-19 vaccine. Clones were read by immunoSEQ multiplex PCR, and TCRdb kept only the in-frame ones, dropping some. The sample lists roughly 120,000 clones, approximately 90% occurring once. The sequencing here drew on peripheral blood, taken 28 days after the second AZD1222 dose. The receptors derive from an adult who received the AZD1222 COVID-19 vaccine.

The table lists this clone with a count of one. The chain has TRBV30 and TRBJ2-7; D possibly corresponds to TRBD2 (5 bases). The CDR3 runs to 14 residues. The V end lost 3 bases, the J end lost 5 bases, and 17 bases lay between the germline ends. Germline loops: CDR1 GTSNPN, CDR2 SVGIG (reference sequence). The CDR3 sequence: CAWSAGSLAHEQYF. CDR3 nucleotide sequence: TGTGCCTGGAGCGCCGGGTCCCTAGCCCACGAGCAGTACTTC.

The table lists this clone with a count of one. This chain links TRBV5-5 with TRBJ2-3; D unresolved. The CDR3 extends over 16 amino acids. Deletions cut 0 bases from V and 0 bases from J, with 11 bases between. CDR1 is SGHKS and CDR2 is YYEKEE in the germline V gene (reference sequence). As DNA, the CDR3 is TGTGCCAGCAGCTTGGCTGAGTTGTGGAGCACAGATACGCAGTATTTT. Translation gives CASSLAELWSTDTQYF.

The gene calls are TRBV18 and TRBJ2-5; 8 nucleotides line up with TRBD2. The trim removed 6 bases at V and 3 bases at J, leaving 18 bases unmatched. The CDR3 contains 18 residues. Per the germline V gene, CDR1 is KGHSH and CDR2 is LQKENI. In DNA, the CDR3 is TGTGCCAGCTCGGCCGAAGATACAGGGCTAGCGGGCAAAGAGACCCAGTACTTC. As protein: CASSAEDTGLAGKETQYF.

This clone was seen a handful of times. The chain employs TRBV27 and TRBJ2-3; D not resolved. Germline V gene data show CDR1 as MNHEY and CDR2 as SMNVEV (reference sequence). Trimming took off 7 bases at V and 2 bases at J, with 22 bases between the two ends. This CDR3 has 17 residues. In nucleotides, the CDR3 is TGTGCCAGCACACCGCGCCCGTTCGTGCCTCACACAGATACGCAGTATTTT. Translating gives CASTPRPFVPHTDTQYF.

The CDR3 coding sequence is TGCAGCGTTGATCGCTCAGACTCCTACAATGAGCAGTTCTTC. This codes for CSVDRSDSYNEQFF. The chain combines TRBV29-1 with TRBJ2-1, with no clear D. The CDR3 sequence is 14 residues long. V lost 3 bases, J lost 0 bases, and 9 bases lay in between. Germline CDR1 and CDR2: SQVTM and ANQGSEA.

The V gene is TRBV18, the J gene TRBJ1-5; 7 positions agree with TRBD1. Germline CDR1 KGHSH, CDR2 LQKENI. The CDR3 consists of 15 residues. V lost 2 bases, J lost 2 bases, and 3 bases stayed unmatched. The CDR3 sequence is CASSPTGDGNQPQHF. Here the CDR3 DNA reads TGTGCCAGCTCACCAACAGGGGATGGCAATCAGCCCCAGCATTTT.

The rearrangement links TRBV7-9 to TRBJ2-1; D uncertain. Germline CDR1 and CDR2: SEHNR and FQNEAQ (reference sequence). The ends were cut back, 5 bases at V and 5 bases at J, with 7 bases in the middle. There are 12 residues in the CDR3. The CDR3 DNA is TGTGCCAGCAGCCTACAGCACAATGAGCAGTTCTTC. Protein: CASSLQHNEQFF.

This chain uses TRBV19 with TRBJ1-3, with TRBD1 as a possible D gene (6 bases). The germline V gene encodes CDR1 LNHDA and CDR2 SQIVND (reference sequence). V was trimmed by 6 bases and J by 0 bases, leaving 12 bases between them. The CDR3 is 15 residues long. This CDR3 reads CASSSRDNSGNTIYF. CDR3 coding DNA: TGTGCCAGTAGCTCCCGGGACAACTCTGGAAACACCATATATTTT.

J is TRBJ2-3 and V is TRBV5-4; D gene ambiguous. There are 14 residues in the CDR3. Looked up from germline, CDR1 is SGHNT and CDR2 is YYREEE (reference sequence). V lost 1 base to trimming and J lost 4 bases, with 10 bases between them. CDR3 in amino acids: CASSLILSSDTQYF. The CDR3 DNA follows: TGTGCCAGCAGCTTGATTCTAAGCTCAGATACGCAGTATTTT.

The chain has TRBV3-1 (or the pseudogene TRBV3-2) and TRBJ2-7; TRBD2 matches at 12 bases. The CDR3 sequence is 17 residues long. Unmatched junction bases numbered 10, after V lost 5 bases and J lost 2 bases. Germline lookup yields CDR1 LGHDT and CDR2 YNNKEL (reference sequence). In DNA form, the CDR3 reads TGTGCCAGCAGCACCCGGACTAGCGGGGAACTCGCCTACGAGCAGTACTTC. This codes for CASSTRTSGELAYEQYF.

The chain employs TRBV7-9 and TRBJ1-1, with TRBD1 matching 7 bases. V shed 3 bases, J shed 1 base, and the junction held 2 bases outside the gene matches. Looked up from germline, CDR1 is SEHNR and CDR2 is FQNEAQ (reference sequence). This CDR3 comprises 14 residues. The CDR3 reads CASSFGQANTEAFF. The DNA for the CDR3 is TGTGCCAGCAGCTTTGGACAGGCGAACACTGAAGCTTTCTTT.

Notes on this clone: Within the sample, other DNA sequences also encode this same CDR3. The rearrangement uses TRBV19 and TRBJ1-1; 10 nucleotides agree with TRBD1. There are 15 residues in the CDR3. Germline CDR1 is LNHDA and CDR2 is SQIVND (reference sequence). After removal of 4 bases from V and 3 bases from J, the junction contained 5 bases not matched to a gene. The CDR3 reads CASSNRQGADTEAFF. The CDR3 nucleotides read TGTGCCAGTAGTAACCGACAGGGGGCGGACACTGAAGCTTTCTTT.

The chain uses TRBV2 and TRBJ2-2, with 8 bases aligning to TRBD2. The CDR3 has 15 residues. Germline trimming cut 9 bases from V and 7 bases from J; bases unmatched to any gene: 13. Germline V CDR1 and CDR2: SNHLY, FYNNEI. CDR3 sequence reads: CASSRTSNIGGELFF. The DNA of the CDR3 is TGTGCCAGTAGCAGGACTAGCAATATCGGCGGGGAGCTGTTTTTT.

The rearrangement uses TRBV28 and TRBJ2-7, with 11 nucleotides matching TRBD2. The germline gives CDR1 MDHEN, CDR2 SYDVKM. This CDR3 contains 14 residues. Germline trimming cut 6 bases from V and 6 bases from J; bases unmatched to any gene: 7. In DNA, the CDR3 is TGTGCCAGCAGGCTAGCGGGAGGTTTTTCCGAGCAGTACTTC. Translated: CASRLAGGFSEQYF.

This chain joins TRBV4-1 and TRBJ2-5; 14 bases match TRBD2. V lost 1 base to trimming and J lost 1 base; unmatched junction nucleotides: 2. This CDR3 comprises 17 residues. Germline V lookup: CDR1 MGHRA, CDR2 YSYEKL. Here the CDR3 DNA reads TGCGCCAGCAGCCAAGGAGGACTAGCGGGGGGCCAAGAGACCCAGTACTTC. Its protein is CASSQGGLAGGQETQYF.

The V gene is TRBV28, the J gene TRBJ2-3; the match to TRBD2 covers 11 bases. Germline trimming cut 7 bases from V and 7 bases from J; bases unmatched to any gene: 13. The CDR3 length is 16 residues. Germline V lookup: CDR1 MDHEN, CDR2 SYDVKM. The CDR3 loop reads CASTFALTSGTHTQYF. The CDR3 coding sequence is TGTGCCAGCACCTTCGCTCTGACTAGCGGGACTCATACGCAGTATTTT.

The CDR3 loop reads CAISAGQSSNNEQFF. The DNA of the CDR3 is TGTGCCATCAGTGCGGGACAGAGCTCTAACAATGAGCAGTTCTTC. This chain connects TRBV10-3 to TRBJ2-1; TRBD1 aligns across 7 bases. V dropped 4 bases and J dropped 5; count of bases not matched to a gene: 8. Looked up from germline, CDR1 is ENHRY and CDR2 is SYGVKD. The CDR3 is 15 residues long.